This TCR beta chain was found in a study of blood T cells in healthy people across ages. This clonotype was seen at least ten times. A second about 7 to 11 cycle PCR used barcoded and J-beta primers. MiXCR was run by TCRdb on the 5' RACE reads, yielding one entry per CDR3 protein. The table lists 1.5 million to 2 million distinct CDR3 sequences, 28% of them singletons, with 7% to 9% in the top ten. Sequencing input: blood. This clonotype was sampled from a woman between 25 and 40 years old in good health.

DNA of the CDR3: TGTGCCAGCAGCCAAGATTGGGGGACAGGGGGGCGAGAGACCCAGTACTTC. Amino acids: CASSQDWGTGGRETQYF. The chain joins TRBV4-2 to TRBJ2-5; 11 nucleotides align to TRBD1. CDR1 and CDR2 (germline): LGHNA, YNFKEQ. The CDR3 has 17 amino acids. Trimming took 0 bases from V and 4 from J; bases not matched to a gene: 7.